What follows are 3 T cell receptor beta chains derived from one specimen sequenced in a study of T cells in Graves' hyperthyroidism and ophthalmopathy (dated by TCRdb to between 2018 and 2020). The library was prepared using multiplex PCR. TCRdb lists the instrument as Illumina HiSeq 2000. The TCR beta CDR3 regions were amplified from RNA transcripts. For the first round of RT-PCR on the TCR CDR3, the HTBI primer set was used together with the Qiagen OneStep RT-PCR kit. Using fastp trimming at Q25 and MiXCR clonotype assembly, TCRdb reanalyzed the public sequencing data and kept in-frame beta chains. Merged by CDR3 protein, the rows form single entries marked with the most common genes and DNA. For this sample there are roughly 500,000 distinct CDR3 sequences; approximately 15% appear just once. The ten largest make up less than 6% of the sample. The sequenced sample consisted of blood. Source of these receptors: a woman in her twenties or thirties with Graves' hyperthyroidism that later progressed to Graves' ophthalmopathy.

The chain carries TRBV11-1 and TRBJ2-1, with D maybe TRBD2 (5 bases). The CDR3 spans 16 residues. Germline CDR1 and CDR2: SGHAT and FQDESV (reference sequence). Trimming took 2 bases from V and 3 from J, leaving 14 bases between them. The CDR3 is CASSLSEGMFYNEQFF. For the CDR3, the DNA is TGTGCCAGCAGCTTATCTGAGGGTATGTTCTACAATGAGCAGTTCTTC.

This CDR3 is CASSLQFRGHHEQFF. DNA for the CDR3: TGTGCCAGCAGTTTACAATTTAGGGGACACCATGAGCAGTTCTTC. V gene TRBV28 combines with J gene TRBJ2-1, with a possible D match to TRBD1 (6 bases). CDR1 is MDHEN, CDR2 SYDVKM, per germline. The CDR3 is made up of 15 amino acids. V lost 2 bases to trimming and J lost 8 bases, with 16 bases between them.

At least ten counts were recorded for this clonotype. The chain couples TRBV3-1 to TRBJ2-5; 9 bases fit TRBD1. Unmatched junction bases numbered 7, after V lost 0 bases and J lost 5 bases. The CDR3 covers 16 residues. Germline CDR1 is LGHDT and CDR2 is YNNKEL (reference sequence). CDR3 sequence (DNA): TGTGCCAGCAGCCAAGAGGGAACAGGGGGCACGGAGACCCAGTACTTC. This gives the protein CASSQEGTGGTETQYF.